The 32 T cell receptor beta chains given below trace back to one sample, sequenced in a study of blood T cell repertoires in COVID-19 (dated by TCRdb to 2018 to 2021). Receptor amplification or capture employed the immunoSEQ multiplex PCR assay. TCRdb re-hosts the immuneACCESS table, in-frame sequences only. Its copies lack some clones; in the studies checked, an unresolved V gene accounts for under half of them, and the cause for the rest is not known. This sample comprises more than 250,000 clones, around 87% of them detected only once. About 5.4% of the sample goes to the ten largest clones. Sequencing used PBMCs or T cells enriched from blood (not recorded which). These receptor sequences come from a woman aged 30 to 39 who had recovered from COVID-19.

J is TRBJ2-5 and V is TRBV28, with TRBD1 matching over 10 bases. V trimming: 7 bases; J trimming: 4 bases; junction bases outside the gene matches: 6. This CDR3 comprises 14 residues. Germline V gives CDR1 MDHEN, CDR2 SYDVKM. In DNA, the CDR3 is TGTGCCAGCATGAGACAGGGGGCACTAGAGACCCAGTACTTC. Its translation is CASMRQGALETQYF.

The chain has TRBV7-6 and TRBJ2-7; D gene uncertain. This CDR3 has 17 amino acids. With 5 bases removed from V and 1 base from J, the gap between germline ends came to 21 bases. From germline, CDR1 is SGHVS and CDR2 FNYEAQ. CDR3 DNA: TGTGCCAGCAGCCCCTCCCCGCTCCGTGGCCCTTCCTACGAGCAGTACTTC. Translation gives CASSPSPLRGPSYEQYF.

The chain joins TRBV30 to TRBJ1-6; 7 bases match TRBD1. Germline V gene lookup returns CDR1 GTSNPN and CDR2 SVGIG (reference sequence). The CDR3 consists of 13 residues. V lost 3 bases to trimming and J lost 7 bases; unmatched junction nucleotides: 3. CDR3 sequence (DNA): TGTGCCTGGAGCCGGGACAGAAATTCACCCCTCCACTTT. It specifies CAWSRDRNSPLHF.

The chain employs TRBV3-1 (or the pseudogene TRBV3-2) and TRBJ2-7; D not resolved. V was pared by 4 bases and J by 1 base, with 8 bases between. This CDR3 has 13 residues. CDR1 LGHDT and CDR2 YNNKEL come from the germline V gene (reference sequence). In DNA, the CDR3 is TGTGCCAGCAGCCGTCAGGAATCCTACGAGCAGTACTTC. Its translation is CASSRQESYEQYF.

V usage is TRBV19 and J usage is TRBJ2-1, with TRBD2 matching over 7 bases. Unmatched junction bases numbered 2, after V lost 3 bases and J lost 0 bases. This CDR3 contains 15 residues. CDR1 and CDR2 from the germline V gene are LNHDA and SQIVND (reference sequence). The CDR3 spells CASSMWTSSYNEQFF. CDR3 nucleotides: TGTGCCAGTAGTATGTGGACTAGCTCCTACAATGAGCAGTTCTTC.

The rearrangement links TRBV7-9 to TRBJ1-1, with D tentatively TRBD1 (6 bases). Germline CDR1 reads SEHNR; CDR2 reads FQNEAQ (reference sequence). This CDR3 comprises 15 residues. Trimming shortened V by 6 bases and J by 0 bases, and 14 bases separated the two germline ends. CDR3 amino acids: CASRGKDRLNTEAFF. The CDR3 DNA is TGTGCCAGCAGGGGAAAGGACAGACTGAACACTGAAGCTTTCTTT.

This clone occurred once. The V and J genes are TRBV10-3 and TRBJ1-2; weak D call: TRBD1 (6 bases). V lost 6 bases to trimming and J lost 5 bases, with 22 bases between them. This CDR3 is 16 amino acids long. CDR1 and CDR2 (germline): ENHRY, SYGVKD. The CDR3 protein is CAIRPISGTGPYGYTF. CDR3 sequence (DNA): TGTGCCATCAGACCCATATCAGGAACAGGGCCTTATGGCTACACCTTC.

This chain joins TRBV28 and TRBJ1-6; TRBD1 matches 8 bases. There are 15 residues in the CDR3. Germline V gene sequence: CDR1 MDHEN, CDR2 SYDVKM. The V and J ends lost 6 bases and 6 bases, in that order; junction bases with no gene match: 7. As DNA, the CDR3 is TGTGCCAGCAGAATGGACAGGGTGAGTAATTCACCCCTCCACTTT. Encoded protein: CASRMDRVSNSPLHF.

The CDR3 nucleotides are TGTGCCAGCAGCCTTCAGGGGGACAATGAGCAGTTCTTC. It translates to CASSLQGDNEQFF. V and J are TRBV3-1 (or the pseudogene TRBV3-2) and TRBJ2-1, with TRBD1 matching over 7 bases. CDR1 is LGHDT, CDR2 YNNKEL, per germline (reference sequence). V lost 4 bases and J lost 5; bases outside the gene matches: 2. The CDR3 runs 13 residues.

The chain carries TRBV2 and TRBJ2-7; D unresolved. The germline gives CDR1 SNHLY, CDR2 FYNNEI. The germline V and J ends were trimmed by 6 bases and 2 bases, with 8 bases remaining between them. The CDR3 runs to 12 residues. CDR3 sequence: CASRPPAYEQYF. The CDR3 DNA follows: TGTGCCAGCAGACCCCCGGCCTACGAGCAGTACTTC.

This clone turned up a few times. The rearrangement links TRBV4-2 to TRBJ2-7; TRBD2 aligns across 10 bases. This CDR3 contains 15 residues. Losses at the gene ends were 0 bases for V and 6 bases for J; bases not matched to a gene: 5. CDR1 is LGHNA, CDR2 YNFKEQ, per germline. Here the CDR3 DNA reads TGTGCCAGCAGCCAAGATAGCGGGGGGCCCTCCGAGCAGTACTTC. This encodes CASSQDSGGPSEQYF.

V and J are TRBV11-2 and TRBJ2-5; TRBD2 aligns across 8 bases. After removal of 5 bases from V and 4 bases from J, the junction contained 3 bases not matched to a gene. The V gene's germline CDR1 is SGHAT and CDR2 FQNNGV. The CDR3 has 13 residues. CDR3 sequence: CASSTSGGETQYF. CDR3 DNA: TGTGCCAGCAGCACGAGCGGGGGAGAGACCCAGTACTTC.

This chain uses TRBV28 with TRBJ1-5; 8 bases are shared with TRBD1. Germline V lookup: CDR1 MDHEN, CDR2 SYDVKM. Trimming at V came to 6 bases and at J to 7 bases, leaving 11 bases not matched to a gene. The CDR3 runs 15 residues. CDR3 bases: TGTGCCAGCAGCCCGGGGCAGGGGGCCCGACAGCCCCAGCATTTT. Translation gives CASSPGQGARQPQHF.

This clone was detected only a few times. Its ends do not fully match the called genes, so a read error is possible. V gene TRBV4-1 combines with J gene TRBJ1-5; D is uncertain. The CDR3 sequence is 14 residues long. The V gene's germline CDR1 is MGHRA and CDR2 YSYEKL. The CDR3 DNA sequence: TGCGCCAGCAGCCGCGGTAGTAGCGATCAGCCCCAGCATTTT. Its translation: CASSRGSSDQPQHF.

The chain employs TRBV5-4 and TRBJ1-1, with TRBD1 as a possible D gene (5 bases). In germline, CDR1 is SGHNT, CDR2 YYREEE (reference sequence). CDR3 length equals 14 residues. V shed 4 bases and J shed 5 bases, with 15 bases lying between them. The CDR3 loop is CASSPGGTDTEAFF. The CDR3 DNA reads TGTGCCAGCAGCCCCGGGGGGACGGATACTGAAGCTTTCTTT.

The CDR3 loop reads CASSEGGQGAYNEQFF. CDR3 in DNA: TGTGCCAGCAGTGAAGGGGGACAGGGGGCTTACAATGAGCAGTTCTTC. The chain couples TRBV2 to TRBJ2-1; TRBD1 matches 12 bases. The CDR3 sequence is 16 residues long. The J segment lost 4 bases and the V segment lost 1 base, leaving 2 bases of the junction unmatched. Germline CDR1 is SNHLY and CDR2 is FYNNEI.

The chain is built from TRBV13 and TRBJ2-1; weak D call: TRBD2 (6 bases). Germline assignment: CDR1 PRHDT and CDR2 FYEKMQ (reference sequence). The germline V and J ends were trimmed by 2 bases and 1 base, with 12 bases remaining between them. This CDR3 contains 16 residues. In nucleotides, the CDR3 is TGTGCCAGCAGCTTATATGGCCGGGGGTCCTACAATGAGCAGTTCTTC. Its translation: CASSLYGRGSYNEQFF.

This rearrangement joins TRBV12-3 or TRBV12-4 to TRBJ1-1; D call uncertain. The CDR3 loop spans 13 amino acids. Trimming stripped 7 bases from V and 0 bases from J, with 9 bases between. The CDR3 nucleotides are TGTGCCAGCACCGATCGGGTGAACACTGAAGCTTTCTTT. Amino acids: CASTDRVNTEAFF.

The genes are TRBV5-1 and TRBJ2-2; D gene unclear. Germline V lookup: CDR1 SGHRS, CDR2 YFSETQ. V was cut by 2 bases and J by 6 bases, with 11 bases left in between. There are 14 residues in the CDR3. CDR3 DNA: TGCGCCAGCAGCTTAGAGATTTTTGCCGGGGAGCTGTTTTTT. Its protein is CASSLEIFAGELFF.

The rearrangement uses TRBV30 and TRBJ2-7, with TRBD2 identical over 7 bases. Germline V CDR1 and CDR2: GTSNPN, SVGIG (reference sequence). J was trimmed by 5 bases and V by 2 bases; bases with no gene match: 3. This CDR3 region has 12 residues. For the CDR3, the DNA is TGTGCCTGGAGTCGGGGGGTACACGAGCAGTACTTC. Translation gives CAWSRGVHEQYF.

This chain uses TRBV4-3 with TRBJ2-7; no clear D. The CDR3 is made up of 15 amino acids. Per the germline V gene, CDR1 is LGHNA and CDR2 is YSLEER. The ends were cut back, 0 bases at V and 3 bases at J, with 12 bases in the middle. DNA of the CDR3: TGCGCCAGCAGCCAAGATACACAGACGTTCTACGAGCAGTACTTC. This codes for CASSQDTQTFYEQYF.

The chain links TRBV7-8 to TRBJ1-1; 8 bases map to TRBD1. After removal of 5 bases from V and 3 bases from J, the junction contained 8 bases not matched to a gene. CDR1 and CDR2 (germline): SGHVS, FQNEAQ. The CDR3 runs 15 residues. The CDR3 nucleotides read TGTGCCAGCAGCCGACAAAGGACAGGGCACACTGAAGCTTTCTTT. Translation gives CASSRQRTGHTEAFF.

This clone showed up just once. CDR3 sequence reads: CASSLSRVGQGYEAFF. The CDR3, as DNA: TGTGCCAGCAGCTTATCCCGCGTGGGCCAGGGGTATGAAGCTTTCTTT. The V gene is TRBV7-9, the J gene TRBJ1-1; TRBD1 might be the D (6 bases). Looked up from germline, CDR1 is SEHNR and CDR2 is FQNEAQ (reference sequence). CDR3 size: 16 residues. V dropped 2 bases and J dropped 7 bases, with 20 bases sitting between them.

The chain links TRBV24-1 to TRBJ1-5, with TRBD1 matching over 9 bases. Germline assignment: CDR1 KGHDR and CDR2 SFDVKD. V shed 3 bases, J shed 6 bases, and the junction held 8 bases outside the gene matches. This CDR3 region has 16 residues. The CDR3 nucleotides are TGTGCCACCAGTGATCCCGGGACAGGGTCCGCTCAGCCCCAGCATTTT. Protein: CATSDPGTGSAQPQHF.

The V and J genes are TRBV5-4 and TRBJ2-1; the match to TRBD1 covers 9 bases. The CDR3 runs 16 residues. Unmatched junction bases numbered 6, after V lost 5 bases and J lost 0 bases. Germline CDR1 SGHNT, CDR2 YYREEE (reference sequence). CDR3 loop: CASRTGTGSSYNEQFF. CDR3 DNA: TGTGCCAGCAGGACCGGGACAGGGAGCTCCTACAATGAGCAGTTCTTC.

J is TRBJ2-2 and V is TRBV5-1; unclear D gene. The length of the CDR3 is 12 residues. Germline-derived CDR1 and CDR2 are SGHRS and YFSETQ. Deletions cut 2 bases from V and 7 bases from J, with 6 bases between. The CDR3 protein is CASSLIGGELFF. The CDR3 nucleotides read TGCGCCAGCAGCTTAATCGGCGGGGAGCTGTTTTTT.

CDR3 residues: CASGLSTSNYGYTF. The CDR3 nucleotides are TGTGCCAGCGGACTATCGACCTCTAACTATGGCTACACCTTC. The chain employs TRBV7-9 and TRBJ1-2, with D uncertain. This CDR3 comprises 14 residues. V lost 8 bases to trimming and J lost 0 bases, with 13 bases between them. The V gene's germline CDR1 is SEHNR and CDR2 FQNEAQ (reference sequence).

The chain uses TRBV5-1 and TRBJ2-1; 11 bases fit TRBD2. Germline V gene sequence: CDR1 SGHRS, CDR2 YFSETQ. Germline trimming cut 1 base from V and 9 bases from J; bases unmatched to any gene: 6. The CDR3 length is 15 residues. This CDR3 reads CASSLQVAGGAEQFF. The DNA of the CDR3 is TGCGCCAGCAGCTTGCAGGTAGCGGGGGGGGCTGAGCAGTTCTTC.

The DNA for the CDR3 is TGCAGCATAGCACGGGGAGGGAATGAGCAGTTCTTC. Its translation is CSIARGGNEQFF. The rearrangement joins TRBV29-1 to TRBJ2-1, with 7 positions matching TRBD2. The trim removed 8 bases at V and 7 bases at J, leaving 8 bases unmatched. The germline V gene encodes CDR1 SQVTM and CDR2 ANQGSEA. This CDR3 is 12 amino acids long.

The chain carries TRBV9 and TRBJ1-1; TRBD1 agrees at 8 bases. The CDR3 extends over 20 amino acids. CDR1 and CDR2 from the germline V gene are SGDLS and YYNGEE. The V and J ends lost 0 bases and 0 bases, in that order; junction bases with no gene match: 16. The DNA for the CDR3 is TGTGCCAGCAGCGTAGAGGAACTCCCGGGACAGGCGAGAATGAACACTGAAGCTTTCTTT. It specifies CASSVEELPGQARMNTEAFF.

The V gene is TRBV10-1, the J gene TRBJ2-1; a weak D match, TRBD1 (6 bases). Trimming removed 2 bases from V and 6 bases from J, with 17 bases in between. Germline values: CDR1 WNHNN, CDR2 SYGVQD (reference sequence). This CDR3 comprises 16 residues. CDR3 loop: CASSESAGKGGNEQFF. The CDR3, as DNA: TGCGCCAGCAGTGAGAGTGCAGGGAAAGGGGGCAATGAGCAGTTCTTC.

The chain uses TRBV5-1 and TRBJ1-1; possible D gene TRBD1, 5 bases. In germline, CDR1 is SGHRS, CDR2 YFSETQ. V dropped 3 bases and J dropped 5 bases, with 11 bases sitting between them. The CDR3 covers 13 residues. The CDR3, as DNA: TGCGCCAGCAGCTCCACTACAGGAACTGAAGCTTTCTTT. Its translation: CASSSTTGTEAFF.